A selection of T cell receptor beta chains follows, all from one sample in a study of T cell responses to AZD1222 COVID-19 vaccine. Method: immunoSEQ multiplex PCR; TCRdb's copy keeps in-frame clones and lacks some. The sample records under 55,000 clones, approximately 79% being singletons. This material consisted of peripheral blood, taken on day 0 of AZD1222 vaccination. All receptors come from an adult in good health. The CDR3 runs from the conserved cysteine through the conserved F or W. The D gene is left open where the match is weak. Size is omitted from some rows. Given values are once, few, many or a class for expanded clones.

>TRBV20-1|.|.|TRBJ1-5
CSAKGVQPQHF
TGCAGTGCTAAAGGGGTTCAGCCCCAGCATTTT
>TRBV29-1|.|.|TRBJ1-2
CSDTGGPNYGYTF
TGCAGCGATACCGGGGGTCCAAACTATGGCTACACCTTC
>TRBV19|TRBD1|.|TRBJ1-2
CASSTTGQVNGYTF
TGTGCCAGTAGTACCACGGGACAGGTAAATGGCTACACCTTC
>TRBV5-1|.|.|TRBJ2-3
CASSLAQTEQYF
TGCGCCAGCAGCTTGGCCCAGACGGAGCAGTATTTT
>TRBV9|TRBD1|.|TRBJ1-5
CASSAQGGRNQPQHF
TGTGCCAGCAGCGCTCAGGGGGGCCGCAATCAGCCCCAGCATTTT
>TRBV6-5|.|.|TRBJ2-1
CASRISSYNEQFF
TGTGCCAGCAGGATTAGCTCCTACAATGAGCAGTTCTTC
>TRBV27|TRBD2|.|TRBJ2-3
CASSYVAGGYTDTQYF
TGTGCCAGCAGTTACGTAGCGGGGGGGTACACAGATACGCAGTATTTT
>TRBV29-1|TRBD1|.|TRBJ1-2
CSVRQGVIANYGYTF
TGCAGCGTACGACAGGGGGTGATAGCTAACTATGGCTACACCTTC
>TRBV28|.|once|TRBJ1-5
CASSLGGAQPQHF
TGTGCCAGCAGTTTAGGGGGGGCCCAGCCCCAGCATTTT
>TRBV15|TRBD2|.|TRBJ2-1
CATSRGRLAENEQFF
TGTGCCACCAGCAGAGGACGACTAGCGGAGAATGAGCAGTTCTTC
>TRBV3-1/TRBV3-2|TRBD1|.|TRBJ1-2
CASSQVRQGVYGYTF
TGTGCCAGCAGCCAAGTGAGACAGGGGGTCTATGGCTACACCTTC
>TRBV5-1|.|.|TRBJ2-7
CASSAFSYEQYF
TGCGCCAGCAGCGCCTTCTCCTACGAGCAGTACTTC
>TRBV25-1|.|.|TRBJ2-1
CASMSRYNEQFF
TGTGCCAGCATGTCGCGTTACAATGAGCAGTTCTTC
>TRBV5-1|TRBD2|.|TRBJ2-1
CASSPRLAGGVNSYNEQFF
TGCGCCAGCAGCCCTAGACTAGCGGGGGGTGTTAACTCCTACAATGAGCAGTTCTTC
>TRBV21-1|.|.|TRBJ1-1
CASGTLGGGGHTEAFF
TGTGCCAGCGGGACCCTCGGGGGAGGTGGTCACACTGAAGCTTTCTTT
>TRBV18|.|once|TRBJ1-2
CASSLGGWTTTNYGYTF
TGTGCCAGCTCACTGGGAGGGTGGACTACAACTAACTATGGCTACACCTTC
>TRBV5-6|TRBD2|.|TRBJ2-7
CASSLRTSGFSEQYF
TGTGCCAGCAGCCTACGGACTAGCGGTTTTAGCGAGCAGTACTTC
>TRBV10-1|.|.|TRBJ2-3
CASSESQGSDTQYF
TGCGCCAGCAGTGAGTCGCAGGGGTCAGATACGCAGTATTTT
>TRBV12-3/TRBV12-4|.|.|TRBJ1-5
CASGTQYNQPQHF
TGTGCCAGCGGTACCCAGTATAATCAGCCCCAGCATTTT
>TRBV7-9|TRBD2|medium-sized|TRBJ2-3
CASSSLRTSGGGFTDTQYF
TGTGCCAGCAGCTCCCTTCGGACTAGCGGGGGGGGATTCACAGATACGCAGTATTTT
>TRBV6-5|TRBD1|.|TRBJ1-1
CASSTPGQGNTEAFF
TGTGCCAGCAGTACCCCGGGACAGGGGAACACTGAAGCTTTCTTT
>TRBV9|.|.|TRBJ1-1
CASSVESLGTEAFF
TGTGCCAGCAGCGTAGAATCTTTAGGGACTGAAGCTTTCTTT
>TRBV7-2|TRBD2|.|TRBJ2-7
CASSLAPSTSGGIYEQYF
TGTGCCAGCAGCTTAGCGCCCAGTACTAGCGGGGGGATCTACGAGCAGTACTTC
>TRBV10-3|TRBD1|few|TRBJ1-5
CAISEGAGGFHPQHF
TGTGCCATCAGCGAAGGGGCAGGGGGCTTCCATCCCCAGCATTTT
>TRBV29-1|.|.|TRBJ1-1
CSVSSGGSRKAEAFF
TGCAGCGTTTCGTCCGGAGGGTCGAGGAAAGCTGAAGCTTTCTTT
>TRBV6-1|.|.|TRBJ1-1
CASSLEVQNTEAFF
TGTGCCAGCAGTTTGGAAGTTCAGAACACTGAAGCTTTCTTT
>TRBV27|TRBD2|.|TRBJ2-1
CASSLRSGAGRSEQFF
TGTGCCAGCAGTTTAAGAAGTGGAGCGGGACGCTCTGAGCAGTTCTTC
>TRBV27|TRBD1|.|TRBJ1-1
CASRPQGANTEAFF
TGTGCCAGCAGACCTCAGGGGGCTAACACTGAAGCTTTCTTT
>TRBV21-1|.|medium-sized|TRBJ2-4
CASSKGRNGLAKNIQYF
TGTGCCAGCAGCAAAGGAAGGAACGGTTTAGCCAAAAACATTCAGTACTTC
>TRBV19|TRBD2|.|TRBJ2-3
CASGTSGTDTQYF
TGTGCCAGTGGGACTAGCGGCACAGATACGCAGTATTTT
>TRBV7-9|.|once|TRBJ1-4
CASRTGQSNEKLFF
TGTGCCAGCAGAACCGGACAGAGTAATGAAAAACTGTTTTTT
>TRBV6-6|TRBD1|.|TRBJ1-2
CASSYPTGVRSYGYTF
TGTGCCAGCAGTTACCCCACAGGGGTACGAAGCTATGGCTACACCTTC
>TRBV18|.|.|TRBJ1-2
CASSPDNSLYGYTF
TGTGCCAGCTCACCGGACAACAGCCTCTATGGCTACACCTTC
>TRBV4-3|.|.|TRBJ2-3
CASAYGWSDTQYF
TGCGCCAGCGCCTACGGATGGTCAGATACGCAGTATTTT
>TRBV6-2/TRBV6-3|TRBD1|few|TRBJ2-1
CASSDTGGFYNEQFF
TGTGCCAGCAGTGATACAGGGGGCTTCTACAATGAGCAGTTCTTC
>TRBV6-5|.|.|TRBJ2-1
CASNSRSGNEQFF
TGTGCCAGCAACTCACGCTCGGGCAATGAGCAGTTCTTC
>TRBV7-3|.|.|TRBJ1-3
CASSLINGAGNTIYF
TGTGCCAGCAGCTTAATCAACGGTGCTGGAAACACCATATATTTT
>TRBV7-8|TRBD1|.|TRBJ1-1
CASSHGTGGYTEAFF
TGTGCCAGCAGTCACGGGACAGGGGGCTACACTGAAGCTTTCTTT
>TRBV9|.|.|TRBJ2-7
CASSQRGGDYEQYF
TGTGCCAGCAGCCAGAGGGGGGGCGATTACGAGCAGTACTTC
>TRBV6-5|.|once|TRBJ1-1
CASSRLTGSEAFF
TGTGCCAGCAGTCGACTAACAGGGAGTGAAGCTTTCTTT
>TRBV19|TRBD1|.|TRBJ1-1
CASTVGGLNTEAFF
TGTGCCAGTACCGTAGGGGGCCTGAACACTGAAGCTTTCTTT
>TRBV5-4|TRBD1|.|TRBJ2-5
CASSLGTGEETQYF
TGTGCCAGCAGCTTGGGGACAGGGGAAGAGACCCAGTACTTC
>TRBV30|.|once|TRBJ1-6
CAWSLKGGSVSSYNSPLHF
TGTGCCTGGAGCCTAAAAGGGGGGAGTGTTAGCTCCTATAATTCACCCCTCCACTTT
>TRBV9|TRBD1|.|TRBJ1-2
CASSVGAGTGEFGYTF
TGTGCCAGCAGCGTAGGGGCCGGGACAGGGGAGTTTGGCTACACCTTC
>TRBV19|.|.|TRBJ1-1
CASSSTETTEAFF
TGTGCCAGTAGTTCCACAGAAACCACTGAAGCTTTCTTT
>TRBV7-8|.|.|TRBJ1-1
CASSLGGGTEAFF
TGTGCCAGCAGCTTAGGGGGGGGAACTGAAGCTTTCTTT
>TRBV7-2|.|.|TRBJ2-5
CASSLGGPQETQYF
TGTGCCAGCAGCTTAGGGGGCCCACAAGAGACCCAGTACTTC
>TRBV5-1|.|.|TRBJ2-7
CASSRAQGSGYEQYF
TGCGCCAGCAGCCGCGCCCAAGGGTCGGGGTACGAGCAGTACTTC
>TRBV6-2/TRBV6-3|TRBD1|few|TRBJ2-5
CASSGTAQETQYF
TGTGCCAGCAGTGGGACAGCCCAAGAGACCCAGTACTTC
>TRBV6-2/TRBV6-3|.|.|TRBJ2-5
CASRYPGGGEETQYF
TGTGCCAGCAGATACCCGGGTGGGGGTGAAGAGACCCAGTACTTC
>TRBV6-5|.|.|TRBJ2-2
CASEDYSNTGELFF
TGTGCCAGCGAGGACTATTCGAACACCGGGGAGCTGTTTTTT
>TRBV3-1/TRBV3-2|TRBD1|.|TRBJ2-3
CASSASDRGQADAGTDTQYF
TGTGCCAGCAGCGCGAGCGACAGGGGGCAAGCGGACGCAGGCACAGATACGCAGTATTTT